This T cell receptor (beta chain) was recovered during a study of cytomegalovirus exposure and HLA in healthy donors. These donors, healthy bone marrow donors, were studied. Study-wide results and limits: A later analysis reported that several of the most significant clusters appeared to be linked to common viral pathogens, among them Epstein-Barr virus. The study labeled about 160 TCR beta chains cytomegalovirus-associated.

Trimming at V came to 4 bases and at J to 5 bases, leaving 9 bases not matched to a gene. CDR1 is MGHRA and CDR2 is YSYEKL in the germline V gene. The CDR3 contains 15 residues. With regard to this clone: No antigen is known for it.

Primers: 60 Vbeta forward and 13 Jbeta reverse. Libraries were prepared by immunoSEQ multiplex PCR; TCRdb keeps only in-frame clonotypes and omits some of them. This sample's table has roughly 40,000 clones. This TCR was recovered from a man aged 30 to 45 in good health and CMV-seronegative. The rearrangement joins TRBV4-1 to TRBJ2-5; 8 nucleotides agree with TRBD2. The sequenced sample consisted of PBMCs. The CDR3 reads CASSPGSGTGETQYF. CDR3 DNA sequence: TGCGCCAGCAGCCCTGGTAGCGGGACTGGTGAGACCCAGTACTTC.